This entry lists 3 T cell receptor beta chains sequenced from one sample in a study of coeliac disease (dated by TCRdb to between 2021 and 2022). The library came from the immunoSEQ multiplex PCR assay. TCRdb provides this immuneACCESS table in a form limited to in-frame rearrangements. Some clones are lacking; in checked studies, under half of them reflect an unresolved V gene, and why the rest are absent is not known. Here the sample has fewer than 7,000 clones; around 69% occur a single time. In total, the top ten clones hold approximately 6% of the sample. The material sequenced was lamina propria lymphocytes from the gut. The cell subset or site label of this sample denotes: lamina propria cell (LPC) fraction of small intestinal biopsy. The receptors here all came from a man aged 25 to 40 with celiac disease.

The chain links TRBV7-9 to TRBJ2-1; TRBD2 aligns across 10 bases. Germline CDR1 SEHNR, CDR2 FQNEAQ (reference sequence). CDR3 size: 14 residues. Trimming removed 6 bases from V and 7 bases from J; junction bases left unmatched: 6. This CDR3 is CASSPGLALNEQFF. For the CDR3, the DNA is TGTGCCAGCAGTCCGGGACTAGCGTTGAATGAGCAGTTCTTC.

The rearrangement links TRBV7-2 to TRBJ2-5; perhaps TRBD2 as D (6 bases). This CDR3 comprises 15 residues. The germline V gene has CDR1 SGHTA and CDR2 FQGNSA. The V end lost 5 bases, the J end lost 5 bases, and 18 bases lay between the germline ends. This chain's CDR3 is CASSPGSAGGETQYF. As DNA, the CDR3 is TGTGCCAGCAGCCCTGGCTCAGCGGGTGGCGAGACCCAGTACTTC.

The chain has TRBV5-6 and TRBJ1-2; D is possibly TRBD1 (5 bases). CDR3 length: 14 residues. CDR1 and CDR2 from the germline V gene are SGHDT and YYEEEE. The V and J ends lost 4 bases and 5 bases respectively, with 15 bases between them. The CDR3 nucleotides are TGTGCCAGCAGCCCCGCAGGGTTTAGGTATGGCTACACCTTC. Its translation is CASSPAGFRYGYTF.